This T cell receptor (beta chain) was retrieved from a study of T cell repertoires in aging, cancer and after chemotherapy. Study at large: Chronic lymphocytic leukemia patients on fludarabine- or bendamustine-based regimens gave paired samples before and after chemotherapy. The full dataset contained around 10 million TCR reads.

The template was genomic DNA from peripheral blood, not RNA. As to this clonotype: The antigen is unknown.

Overall study results and limits: In each cancer cohort, median generation probability increased across chemotherapy, suggesting thymic output rebounded. Age-matched healthy donors had significantly more diverse, less clonal blood TCR repertoires than untreated cancer patients.

Multiplex touch-down PCR with TRB-A/B primers amplified rearranged V-D-J TRB sequences. MiXCR, applied by TCRdb to the multiplex PCR reads, yields one record per CDR3 protein. The sample lists thousands of distinct CDR3 sequences; less than 30% were seen once. This CDR3 contains 13 residues. V was cut by 3 bases and J by 5 bases, with 14 bases left in between. Per germline, CDR1 DFQATT and CDR2 SNEGSKA (reference sequence). V usage is TRBV20-1 and J usage is TRBJ2-7, with D perhaps matching TRBD2 (7 bases). Material: blood. The receptor was isolated from a human donor with a blood cancer. The donor label of this sample is uncertain. In nucleotides, the CDR3 is TGCAGTGCTAGTCGCGGGGGCGTCGACGAGCAGTACTTC. Translation gives CSASRGGVDEQYF.